A single T cell receptor (beta chain) is shown here with its context. Trimming cost V 5 bases and J 3 bases, with 11 bases left between them. Germline CDR1 reads MNHEY; CDR2 reads SMNVEV (reference sequence). This CDR3 is 13 amino acids long. This entry belongs to a study of patients and donors after allogeneic stem cell transplantation. TCRdb ran MiXCR on the RT-PCR reads and lists one entry per CDR3 protein. The data contain 800,000 to 1,000,000 distinct CDR3 sequences, 18% of them seen just once; the ten biggest clones take up 5% to 6.5%. The chain recombines TRBV27 with TRBJ2-7; either TRBD1 or TRBD2 may supply D (5 bases each). Sequences were obtained from blood, either unsorted or a sorted T cell fraction (not recorded which). The sequence was obtained from a human donor who was either an allogeneic HSCT recipient or a stem cell or donor lymphocyte infusion donor (not recorded which). It is not recorded whose cells these are; they may come from a transplant donor. This CDR3 reads CASSPGRIYEQYF. DNA for the CDR3: TGTGCCAGCAGTCCGGGACGGATCTACGAGCAGTACTTC.